This T cell receptor beta chain appears in the sequencing data of a study of CD8+ T cells in alopecia areata. Isolated RNA was reverse transcribed into cDNA used as the sequencing template. Method: immunoSEQ multiplex PCR; TCRdb's copy keeps in-frame clones and lacks some. Seen here are about 180,000 clones, roughly 59% observed once, and the top ten hold 1.5% to 2%. Regarding this clone: Its target is not known.

V was shortened by 4 bases and J by 9 bases, with 11 bases between the two germline ends. The V gene's germline CDR1 is SGDLS and CDR2 YYNGEE. The CDR3 totals 12 residues. General study points: Against the mouse data, patients shared TCRs less clearly, possibly for HLA reasons.

The J gene is TRBJ2-1, the V gene TRBV9; tentatively, D is TRBD1 or TRBD2 (5 bases each). The sequencing here drew on CD4+ T cells sorted from blood, taken at week 0. The clonotype was recovered from a human donor with alopecia areata. The CDR3 loop reads CASSPREIEQFF. CDR3 bases: TGTGCCAGCAGCCCCAGGGAGATTGAGCAGTTCTTC. The complete variable domain, with remaining parts taken from reference TRBV9 and TRBJ2-1, reads DSGVTQTPKHLITATGQRVTLRCSPRSGDLSVYWYQQSLDQGLQFLIQYYNGEERAKGNILERFSAQQFPDLHSELNLSSLELGDSALYFCASSPREIEQFFGPGTRLTVL.